This TCR beta chain was recorded in a study of human T cells and chemical hapten exposure. In the library, unique molecular identifiers were attached to individual cDNA molecules. Authors' data handling: Samples held a median of roughly 100,000 TCRs, range roughly 20,000–750,000. TCRdb re-called the 5' RACE reads through MiXCR, storing one row per CDR3 protein. The V and J calls and clone size come from TCRdb's table, not from the authors' own analysis. The sample yields about 81,000 distinct CDR3 sequences, about 7.7% seen once. This clonotype was seen more than once but under ten times. Germline V gives CDR1 MNHEY, CDR2 SVGAGI. V was trimmed by 4 bases and J by 2 bases, leaving 11 bases between them. There are 14 residues in the CDR3. Total RNA was extracted from unfractionated whole blood.

This chain uses TRBV6-5 with TRBJ2-5, with unresolved D. The sequence was collected from a male donor in good health. The CDR3 is CASSSWVRQETQYF. CDR3 nucleotides: TGTGCCAGCAGTTCCTGGGTGAGACAAGAGACCCAGTACTTC.